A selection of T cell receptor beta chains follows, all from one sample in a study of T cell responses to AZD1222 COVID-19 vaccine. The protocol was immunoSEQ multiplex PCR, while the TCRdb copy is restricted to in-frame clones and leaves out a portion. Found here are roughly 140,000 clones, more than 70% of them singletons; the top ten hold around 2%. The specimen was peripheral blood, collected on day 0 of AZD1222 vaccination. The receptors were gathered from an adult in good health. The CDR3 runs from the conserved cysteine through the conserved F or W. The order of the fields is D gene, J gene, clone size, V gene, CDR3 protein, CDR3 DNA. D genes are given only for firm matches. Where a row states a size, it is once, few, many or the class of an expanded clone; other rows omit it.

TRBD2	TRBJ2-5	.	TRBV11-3	CASSLGLRLAGSETQYF	TGTGCCAGCAGCTTAGGGTTAAGACTAGCGGGTTCCGAGACCCAGTACTTC
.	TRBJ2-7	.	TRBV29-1	CSVGVGGRTYEQYF	TGCAGCGTTGGGGTCGGGGGACGGACGTACGAGCAGTACTTC
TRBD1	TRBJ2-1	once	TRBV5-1	CASSLRDRVDEQFF	TGCGCCAGCAGCTTACGAGACAGGGTGGATGAGCAGTTCTTC
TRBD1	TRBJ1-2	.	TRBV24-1	CATSDDRGYGYTF	TGTGCCACCAGTGACGACAGGGGTTATGGCTACACCTTC
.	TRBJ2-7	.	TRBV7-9	CASTRRNIYEQYF	TGTGCCAGCACCCGCCGCAATATCTACGAGCAGTACTTC
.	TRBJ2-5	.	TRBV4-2	CASSQGVGVGETQYF	TGTGCCAGCAGCCAAGGGGTCGGGGTTGGGGAGACCCAGTACTTC
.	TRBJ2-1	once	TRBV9	CASSDGTANNEQFF	TGTGCCAGCAGCGACGGGACTGCCAACAATGAGCAGTTCTTC
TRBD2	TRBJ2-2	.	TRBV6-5	CASHRGRGRAGELFF	TGTGCCAGTCACCGGGGGAGGGGCCGGGCCGGGGAGCTGTTTTTT
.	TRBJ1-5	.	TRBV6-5	CASSYLLHQPQHF	TGTGCCAGCAGTTACCTCCTACATCAGCCCCAGCATTTT
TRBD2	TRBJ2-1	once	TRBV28	CASSFSTSGRANEQFF	TGTGCCAGCAGTTTTTCCACTAGCGGGAGGGCCAATGAGCAGTTCTTC
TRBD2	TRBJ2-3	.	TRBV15	CATSGAGRGSDTQYF	TGTGCCACCAGCGGCGCCGGGCGGGGGTCAGATACGCAGTATTTT
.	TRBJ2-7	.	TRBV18	CASSKQGSYEQYF	TGTGCCAGCTCGAAACAGGGATCCTACGAGCAGTACTTC
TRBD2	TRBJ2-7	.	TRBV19	CASSILAGAREQYF	TGTGCCAGTAGTATACTAGCGGGGGCGAGGGAGCAGTACTTC
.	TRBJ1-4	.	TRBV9	CASSPLAISGEKLFF	TGTGCCAGCAGCCCCCTTGCGATCAGCGGTGAAAAACTGTTTTTT
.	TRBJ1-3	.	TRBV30	CAWSVTINSGNTIYF	TGTGCCTGGAGCGTCACCATTAACTCTGGAAACACCATATATTTT
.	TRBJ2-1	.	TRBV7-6	CASSLRAGGQGNEQFF	TGTGCCAGCAGCTTAAGGGCGGGAGGACAGGGCAATGAGCAGTTCTTC
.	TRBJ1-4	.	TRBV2	CASSSVARDEKLFF	TGTGCCAGCAGCAGTGTGGCACGGGATGAAAAACTGTTTTTT
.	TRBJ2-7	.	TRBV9	CASSVGSGVGTYEQYF	TGTGCCAGCAGCGTAGGGTCGGGGGTTGGAACCTACGAGCAGTACTTC
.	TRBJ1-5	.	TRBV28	CASAGGINQPQHF	TGTGCCAGTGCCGGGGGGATCAATCAGCCCCAGCATTTT
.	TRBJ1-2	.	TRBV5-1	CASSLVAGSTFYGYTF	TGCGCCAGCAGCTTGGTGGCAGGGAGTACCTTCTATGGCTACACCTTC
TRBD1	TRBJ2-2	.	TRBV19	CASTSFFQGATGELFF	TGTGCCAGTACCTCCTTCTTTCAGGGGGCGACCGGGGAGCTGTTTTTT
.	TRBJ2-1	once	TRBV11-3	CASSPGPREQFF	TGTGCCAGCAGTCCCGGACCTCGCGAGCAGTTCTTC
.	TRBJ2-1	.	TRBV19	CASSGFRAIDNNEQFF	TGTGCCAGTAGTGGCTTTAGGGCTATAGATAACAATGAGCAGTTCTTC
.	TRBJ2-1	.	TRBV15	CATAEAYNEQFF	TGTGCTACCGCCGAGGCTTACAATGAGCAGTTCTTC
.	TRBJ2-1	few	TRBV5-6	CASSLYGGRTYNEQFF	TGTGCCAGCAGCTTGTACGGGGGTCGGACCTACAATGAGCAGTTCTTC
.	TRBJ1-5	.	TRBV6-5	CASSSGQSNSNQPQHF	TGTGCCAGCAGTTCCGGACAGTCAAATAGCAATCAGCCCCAGCATTTT
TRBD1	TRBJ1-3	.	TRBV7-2	CASSLVAGGQRNTIYF	TGTGCCAGCAGCTTGGTCGCAGGGGGACAGAGGAACACCATATATTTT
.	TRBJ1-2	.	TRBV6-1	CASSEARETAGGAYYGYTF	TGTGCCAGCAGTGAAGCGCGCGAGACCGCCGGGGGCGCTTACTATGGCTACACCTTC
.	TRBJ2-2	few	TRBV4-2	CASSLGAGELFF	TGTGCCAGCAGCCTTGGGGCCGGGGAGCTGTTTTTT
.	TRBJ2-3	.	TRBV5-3	CARSFLFLTSARASTDTQYF	TGTGCCAGAAGCTTCCTTTTTTTGACGAGCGCTCGTGCTAGCACAGATACGCAGTATTTT
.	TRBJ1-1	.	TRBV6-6	CASSPWDADEAFF	TGTGCCAGCAGCCCCTGGGACGCCGATGAAGCTTTCTTT
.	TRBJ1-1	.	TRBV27	CASSLGRTTEAFF	TGTGCCAGCAGTTTAGGCCGGACCACTGAAGCTTTCTTT
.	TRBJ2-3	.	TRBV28	CASSLSKGFTDTQYF	TGTGCCAGCAGTTTATCAAAGGGGTTCACAGATACGCAGTATTTT
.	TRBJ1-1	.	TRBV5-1	CASSVTSSSTEAFF	TGCGCCAGCAGCGTTACTTCTTCGAGCACTGAAGCTTTCTTT
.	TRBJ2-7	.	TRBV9	CASSVGAGQSSYEQYF	TGTGCCAGCAGCGTAGGGGCGGGACAGAGCTCCTACGAGCAGTACTTC
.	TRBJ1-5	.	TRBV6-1	CASSEDRAFNQPQHF	TGTGCCAGCAGTGAGGACCGGGCCTTCAATCAGCCCCAGCATTTT
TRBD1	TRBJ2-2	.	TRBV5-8	CASSSRTGGTGELFF	TGTGCCAGCAGCTCCAGGACAGGGGGGACCGGGGAGCTGTTTTTT
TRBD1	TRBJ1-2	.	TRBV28	CASSLRQGQTFFYGYTF	TGTGCCAGCAGTCTCCGACAGGGCCAAACTTTCTTCTATGGCTACACCTTC
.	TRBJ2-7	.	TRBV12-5	CASGFGLTACEQYF	TGTGCTAGTGGATTTGGCCTCACAGCGTGCGAGCAGTACTTC
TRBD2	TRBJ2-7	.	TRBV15	CATSREGTSGYEQYF	TGTGCCACCAGCAGAGAAGGGACTAGCGGCTACGAGCAGTACTTC
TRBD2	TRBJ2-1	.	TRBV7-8	CASSFATSGTFGNEQFF	TGTGCCAGCAGCTTCGCGACTAGCGGGACTTTTGGGAATGAGCAGTTCTTC
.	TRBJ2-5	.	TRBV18	CASSPGGKETQYF	TGTGCCAGCTCACCAGGAGGGAAGGAGACCCAGTACTTC
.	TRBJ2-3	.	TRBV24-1	CATSDGVTDTQYF	TGTGCCACCAGTGATGGGGTCACAGATACGCAGTATTTT
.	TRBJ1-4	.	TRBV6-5	CASSYSSQGGEKLFF	TGTGCCAGCAGTTACTCGTCTCAGGGTGGCGAAAAACTGTTTTTT
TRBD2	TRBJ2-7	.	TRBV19	CASSSIEGLAYEQYF	TGTGCCAGTAGCTCTATCGAGGGACTAGCCTACGAGCAGTACTTC
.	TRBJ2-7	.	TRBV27	CASSFGEEPSEQYF	TGTGCCAGCAGTTTCGGGGAAGAGCCTAGCGAGCAGTACTTC
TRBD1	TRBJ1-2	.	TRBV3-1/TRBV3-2	CASSRTGDGYTF	TGTGCCAGCAGCCGGACAGGGGATGGCTACACCTTC
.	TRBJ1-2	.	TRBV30	CAWSLRGYGYTF	TGTGCCTGGAGTCTACGGGGGTATGGCTACACCTTC
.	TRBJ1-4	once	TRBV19	CASRQGREKLFF	TGTGCCAGTAGGCAGGGGCGTGAAAAACTGTTTTTT
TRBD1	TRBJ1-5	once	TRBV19	CASKTWGQGASQPQHF	TGTGCCAGTAAAACCTGGGGACAGGGGGCCAGTCAGCCCCAGCATTTT
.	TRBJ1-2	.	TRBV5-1	CASSESAGLGYGYTF	TGCGCCAGCAGTGAAAGTGCAGGCTTAGGCTATGGCTACACCTTC
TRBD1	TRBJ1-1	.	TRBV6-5	CASSQTGHYGAFF	TGTGCCAGCAGTCAGACAGGGCATTACGGCGCTTTCTTT
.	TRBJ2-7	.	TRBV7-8	CASSNQGSLYEQYF	TGTGCCAGCAGCAATCAGGGCAGCCTATACGAGCAGTACTTC
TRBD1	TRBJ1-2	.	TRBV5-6	CASTSNRGPSNYGYTF	TGTGCCAGCACCAGTAACAGGGGTCCCTCTAACTATGGCTACACCTTC
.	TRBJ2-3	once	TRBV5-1	CASSLRGVDTDTQYF	TGCGCCAGCAGCTTGAGGGGAGTTGACACAGATACGCAGTATTTT
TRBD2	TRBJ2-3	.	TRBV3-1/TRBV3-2	CASSQAAGGRGNTQYF	TGTGCCAGCAGCCAAGCCGCCGGGGGGAGGGGTAATACGCAGTATTTT
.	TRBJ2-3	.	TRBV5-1	CASSLVGVTDTQYF	TGCGCCAGCAGCTTGGTTGGGGTGACAGATACGCAGTATTTT
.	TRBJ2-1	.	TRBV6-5	CASSYLPPSSYNEQFF	TGTGCCAGCAGTTACCTCCCTCCTTCATCCTACAATGAGCAGTTCTTC